This passage covers 30 T cell receptor beta chains from one sample sequenced in a study of T cell changes during pregnancy in multiple sclerosis. Repertoires were generated with immunoSEQ multiplex PCR, while TCRdb's copy carries only in-frame clones and drops some. The data hold 25,000 to 40,000 clones, with nearly 90% observed a single time. Sequences were derived from CD8+ T cells from peripheral blood mononuclear cells, sampled in the third trimester of pregnancy. The source is a female donor with multiple sclerosis, enrolled in a pregnancy study.

The CDR3 DNA reads TGTGCCAGCAGCCCTGGACTAGCGGTGGAGACCCAGTACTTC. Its translation: CASSPGLAVETQYF. The J gene is TRBJ2-5, the V gene TRBV9; TRBD2 matches 10 bases. Germline V gene data show CDR1 as SGDLS and CDR2 as YYNGEE. V gave up 4 bases and J gave up 5 bases; unmatched junction bases: 5. The CDR3 totals 14 residues.

V gene TRBV5-1 combines with J gene TRBJ2-3; 10 bases map to TRBD2. This CDR3 comprises 16 residues. Looked up from germline, CDR1 is SGHRS and CDR2 is YFSETQ. J was trimmed by 4 bases and V by 6 bases; bases with no gene match: 11. CDR3 in amino acids: CASKTIAGGIADTQYF. CDR3 nucleotides: TGCGCCAGCAAAACCATAGCGGGGGGAATCGCAGATACGCAGTATTTT.

The chain has TRBV7-9 and TRBJ2-1; D ambiguous. V gave up 1 base and J gave up 4 bases, with 11 bases separating them. Germline CDR1 SEHNR, CDR2 FQNEAQ (reference sequence). This CDR3 is built from 15 residues. Here the CDR3 reads CASSLESNPYNEQFF. For the CDR3, the DNA is TGTGCCAGCAGCTTAGAGAGTAACCCTTACAATGAGCAGTTCTTC.

This chain links TRBV6-5 with TRBJ1-5; TRBD1 might be the D (5 bases). Trimming pared 2 bases from V and 7 bases from J, leaving 12 bases between. The length of the CDR3 is 14 residues. CDR1 MNHEY and CDR2 SVGAGI come from the germline V gene. CDR3 sequence: CASSYGQGIQPQHF. In DNA form, the CDR3 reads TGTGCCAGCAGTTACGGGCAGGGTATCCAGCCCCAGCATTTT.

This clone has more than one count but fewer than ten. The rearrangement joins TRBV28 to TRBJ1-1; weak D call: TRBD1 (5 bases). Trimming shortened V by 7 bases and J by 5 bases, and 14 bases separated the two germline ends. Germline V lookup: CDR1 MDHEN, CDR2 SYDVKM. This CDR3 region has 13 residues. The CDR3: CASILQGETEAFF. For the CDR3, the DNA is TGTGCCAGCATCCTTCAGGGTGAAACTGAAGCTTTCTTT.

The chain couples TRBV18 to TRBJ2-7, with 7 bases matching TRBD1. V lost 2 bases to trimming and J lost 4 bases; unmatched junction nucleotides: 2. Germline V gene sequence: CDR1 KGHSH, CDR2 LQKENI. CDR3 length equals 13 residues. DNA of the CDR3: TGTGCCAGCTCACCAGAGGACAGGTACGAGCAGTACTTC. Translating it yields CASSPEDRYEQYF.

The genes are TRBV7-6 and TRBJ2-3, with 9 bases identical to TRBD2. The CDR3 is 14 residues long. Germline CDR1 is SGHVS and CDR2 is FNYEAQ. Trimming cost V 3 bases and J 5 bases; bases outside gene matches: 3. Here the CDR3 reads CASSFAGGVDTQYF. The CDR3 DNA sequence: TGTGCCAGCAGCTTTGCGGGGGGGGTAGATACGCAGTATTTT.

The V gene is TRBV18, the J gene TRBJ1-3; D remains ambiguous. CDR1 is KGHSH, CDR2 LQKENI, per germline. The CDR3 spans 13 residues. Trimming left V 3 bases short and J 6 bases short, with 9 bases between. CDR3 in amino acids: CASSPTEKNTIYF. For the CDR3, the DNA is TGTGCCAGCTCACCCACAGAGAAAAACACCATATATTTT.

The genes are TRBV30 and TRBJ1-1; D is possibly TRBD1 (5 bases). The V end was cut by 2 bases, the J end by 1 base, with 11 bases between. The CDR3 spans 14 residues. Germline lookup yields CDR1 GTSNPN and CDR2 SVGIG (reference sequence). This chain's CDR3 is CAWSWGVGNTEAFF. CDR3 bases: TGTGCCTGGAGTTGGGGGGTGGGGAACACTGAAGCTTTCTTT.

The genes are TRBV29-1 and TRBJ1-5; D is unresolved. The CDR3 length is 14 residues. Trimming took 4 bases from V and 3 from J, leaving 13 bases between them. Germline values: CDR1 SQVTM, CDR2 ANQGSEA. CDR3 in DNA: TGCAGCGTTGTTCTGCCGGGGATCAATCAGCCCCAGCATTTT. Translated, it gives CSVVLPGINQPQHF.

V usage is TRBV7-9 and J usage is TRBJ1-1; the D gene is possibly TRBD1 (5 bases). Trimming cost V 3 bases and J 0 bases, with 8 bases left between them. Germline CDR1 SEHNR, CDR2 FQNEAQ (reference sequence). The CDR3 runs 14 residues. The CDR3 reads CASSFVGVNTEAFF. For the CDR3, the DNA is TGTGCCAGCAGCTTTGTAGGGGTGAACACTGAAGCTTTCTTT.

This chain uses TRBV9 with TRBJ2-3; 8 bases line up with TRBD2. The CDR3 length is 15 residues. Germline values: CDR1 SGDLS, CDR2 YYNGEE. J gave up 6 bases and V 0 bases, and 6 bases lay outside the gene matches. The CDR3 loop is CASSVEAGGADTQYF. The CDR3 coding sequence is TGTGCCAGCAGCGTAGAGGCGGGAGGAGCGGATACGCAGTATTTT.

The genes are TRBV20-1 and TRBJ1-1, with TRBD1 as a possible D gene (5 bases). Per germline, CDR1 DFQATT and CDR2 SNEGSKA (reference sequence). The length of the CDR3 is 11 residues. Deletions cut 7 bases from V and 3 bases from J, with 9 bases between. Here the CDR3 reads CSVTGYTEAFF. The CDR3 DNA follows: TGCAGTGTCACAGGTTACACTGAAGCTTTCTTT.

This clone showed up just once. The rearrangement uses TRBV6-6 and TRBJ1-2; TRBD1 agrees at 8 bases. V trimming: 7 bases; J trimming: 4 bases; junction bases outside the gene matches: 11. The V gene's germline CDR1 is MNHNY and CDR2 SVGAGI (reference sequence). The CDR3 length is 15 residues. This chain's CDR3 is CASNPMDRDGYGYTF. For the CDR3, the DNA is TGTGCCAGCAATCCGATGGACAGGGATGGCTATGGCTACACCTTC.

This chain links TRBV5-4 with TRBJ2-7; possible D gene TRBD1, 6 bases. The ends were cut back, 3 bases at V and 3 bases at J, with 16 bases in the middle. Germline assignment: CDR1 SGHNT and CDR2 YYREEE (reference sequence). CDR3 length: 15 residues. The CDR3 DNA sequence: TGTGCCAGCAGCTCCCGACCGGACAGAGTCTACGAGCAGTACTTC. The encoded protein is CASSSRPDRVYEQYF. Full variable domain (remainder filled in from reference TRBV5-4 and TRBJ2-7): ETGVTQSPTHLIKTRGQQVTLRCSSQSGHNTVSWYQQALGQGPQFIFQYYREEENGRGNFPPRFSGLQFPNYSSELNVNALELDDSALYLCASSSRPDRVYEQYFGPGTRLTVT.

The rearrangement links TRBV7-9 to TRBJ2-3; 13 bases are shared with TRBD2. Germline-derived CDR1 and CDR2 are SEHNR and FQNEAQ (reference sequence). Trimming removed 5 bases from V and 2 bases from J; junction bases left unmatched: 7. This CDR3 comprises 17 residues. CDR3 bases: TGTGCCAGCAGCCCGTGGACTAGCGGGGGCTTCACAGATACGCAGTATTTT. Amino acids: CASSPWTSGGFTDTQYF.

The chain recombines TRBV28 with TRBJ2-7; 7 bases line up with TRBD2. The J segment lost 0 bases and the V segment lost 5 bases, leaving 7 bases of the junction unmatched. From germline, CDR1 is MDHEN and CDR2 SYDVKM. CDR3 length: 15 amino acids. CDR3 coding DNA: TGTGCCAGCAGTCCCCTTACGGGGGGCTCCTACGAGCAGTACTTC. It translates to CASSPLTGGSYEQYF.

The V call is TRBV10-2, the J call TRBJ1-3; the D is unclear. V shed 0 bases and J shed 0 bases, with 9 bases lying between them. Germline V lookup: CDR1 WSHSY, CDR2 SAAADI. CDR3 length: 16 amino acids. CDR3 sequence (DNA): TGCGCCAGCAGTGAGTCTCAGGTCCACTCTGGAAACACCATATATTTT. It translates to CASSESQVHSGNTIYF.

CDR3 amino acids: CAISEEMMTARNTEAFF. The CDR3 nucleotides read TGTGCCATCAGTGAGGAAATGATGACAGCCCGGAACACTGAAGCTTTCTTT. The chain joins TRBV10-3 to TRBJ1-1, with D tentatively TRBD1 (5 bases). The ends were cut back, 2 bases at V and 1 base at J, with 17 bases in the middle. The CDR3 runs to 17 residues. Per the germline V gene, CDR1 is ENHRY and CDR2 is SYGVKD.

The rearrangement joins TRBV29-1 to TRBJ1-2, with 8 bases lining up with TRBD1. The J segment lost 8 bases and the V segment lost 3 bases, leaving 17 bases of the junction unmatched. The germline V gene has CDR1 SQVTM and CDR2 ANQGSEA. The CDR3 spans 16 residues. As DNA, the CDR3 is TGCAGCGTTGAGGAGGAACTAGCCGGACAGGGTTGGGGCTACACCTTC. Its protein product is CSVEEELAGQGWGYTF.

This chain joins TRBV2 and TRBJ1-2; D call uncertain. Trimming took off 8 bases at V and 3 bases at J, with 16 bases between the two ends. CDR3 length: 14 amino acids. CDR1 SNHLY and CDR2 FYNNEI come from the germline V gene. Here the CDR3 DNA reads TGTGCCAGCCCACCGGGGAGGGTCCACTATGGCTACACCTTC. Translated, it gives CASPPGRVHYGYTF.

The chain carries TRBV28 and TRBJ1-1; TRBD1 might be the D (6 bases). CDR3 length equals 14 residues. Germline V gene data show CDR1 as MDHEN and CDR2 as SYDVKM. Trimming left V 6 bases short and J 7 bases short, with 18 bases between. CDR3 sequence reads: CASRTKGRGYEAFF. The DNA for the CDR3 is TGTGCCAGCAGAACGAAGGGGAGGGGGTATGAAGCTTTCTTT.

This chain links TRBV27 with TRBJ1-2; D call uncertain. The length of the CDR3 is 13 residues. Trimming shortened V by 1 base and J by 6 bases, and 9 bases separated the two germline ends. Germline-derived CDR1 and CDR2 are MNHEY and SMNVEV (reference sequence). The CDR3 here is CASSLYGDHGYTF. In DNA form, the CDR3 reads TGTGCCAGCAGTTTATACGGGGATCATGGCTACACCTTC.

This sequence joins TRBV28 and TRBJ2-7; 11 bases are shared with TRBD1. This CDR3 comprises 14 residues. Germline CDR1 is MDHEN and CDR2 is SYDVKM. Trimming at V came to 4 bases and at J to 6 bases, leaving 5 bases not matched to a gene. CDR3 residues: CASSWTGGEAEQYF. The CDR3 nucleotides are TGTGCCAGCAGTTGGACAGGGGGCGAGGCCGAGCAGTACTTC.

This chain uses TRBV10-2 with TRBJ1-1; 9 bases are shared with TRBD1. V was pared by 3 bases and J by 5 bases, with 7 bases of the junction left unmatched. The CDR3 sequence is 15 residues long. The germline CDR1 and CDR2 sequences are WSHSY and SAAADI. DNA for the CDR3: TGCGCCAGCAGTGACTCCGGACAGGGGAGGACTGAAGCTTTCTTT. This sequence encodes CASSDSGQGRTEAFF.

This clone has just one count. The chain recombines TRBV19 with TRBJ2-3; the match to TRBD2 covers 12 bases. Trimming removed 8 bases from V and 1 base from J; junction bases left unmatched: 4. Germline V gene lookup returns CDR1 LNHDA and CDR2 SQIVND (reference sequence). The CDR3 covers 15 residues. The chain's CDR3 is CASSLAGGRTDTQYF. CDR3 in DNA: TGTGCCAGTTCACTAGCGGGAGGCCGCACAGATACGCAGTATTTT.

This chain links TRBV7-6 with TRBJ2-1; the match to TRBD1 covers 11 bases. The CDR3 length is 13 residues. Germline V gene lookup returns CDR1 SGHVS and CDR2 FNYEAQ. V shed 8 bases and J 3 bases; nucleotides not matched to a gene: 0. The CDR3 coding sequence is TGTGCCAGCGGGACAGGGGGCTACAATGAGCAGTTCTTC. As protein: CASGTGGYNEQFF.

The gene calls are TRBV6-5 and TRBJ1-2; D gene uncertain. Germline V gene sequence: CDR1 MNHEY, CDR2 SVGAGI. CDR3 size: 14 residues. Deletions cut 6 bases from V and 8 bases from J, with 19 bases between. CDR3 residues: CASRRPSGVDGYTF. The CDR3 DNA is TGTGCCAGCAGACGACCGTCCGGGGTCGACGGCTACACCTTC.

The CDR3 DNA sequence: TGCGCCAGCAGCTCGCAGGGCGGCGGCCCCGATGGCTACACCTTC. Protein sequence: CASSSQGGGPDGYTF. The chain recombines TRBV5-1 with TRBJ1-2; D possibly corresponds to TRBD1 (5 bases). V lost 3 bases to trimming and J lost 6 bases, with 18 bases between them. The V gene's germline CDR1 is SGHRS and CDR2 YFSETQ. The length of the CDR3 is 15 residues. The whole variable domain, filled in from reference TRBV5-1 and TRBJ1-2, reads KAGVTQTPRYLIKTRGQQVTLSCSPISGHRSVSWYQQTPGQGLQFLFEYFSETQRNKGNFPGRFSGRQFSNSRSEMNVSTLELGDSALYLCASSSQGGGPDGYTFGSGTRLTVV.

In DNA, the CDR3 is TGTGCCAGCAACGGTGGTAGCGACAATGAGCAGTTCTTC. The encoded protein is CASNGGSDNEQFF. The chain recombines TRBV2 with TRBJ2-1, with D possibly TRBD2 on 5 matching bases. Germline lookup yields CDR1 SNHLY and CDR2 FYNNEI. Trimming removed 7 bases at V and 5 bases at J, with 12 bases between. The CDR3 loop spans 13 amino acids.